These 3 T cell receptor beta chains originate from one sample sequenced in a study of human T cells and chemical hapten exposure. Regarding time point: patch test 2, 6 weeks after DPC sensitization. Treatment described: therapeutic diphenylcyclopropenone sensitization with weekly scalp DPC. MiXCR, run by TCRdb on the RACE reads, gives a single entry per CDR3 protein. The sample gives 40,000 to 45,000 distinct CDR3 sequences, more than 8.5% of which show up once; about 15% is in the top ten. The specimen comprised whole blood, sampled in connection with sensitization to the hapten diphenylcyclopropenone (DPC). The receptors shown here come from a woman aged 40 to 50 with alopecia areata. Some clones in this sample may be carry-over from other donors' samples.

The V gene is TRBV6-1, the J gene TRBJ1-1; a weak D match, TRBD1 (6 bases). The length of the CDR3 is 13 residues. Germline assignment: CDR1 MNHNS and CDR2 SASEGT. V lost 7 bases and J 1 base, leaving 10 bases between the germline ends. The CDR3: CASTRQANTEAFF. CDR3 coding DNA: TGTGCCAGCACCCGACAGGCGAACACTGAAGCTTTCTTT.

This clonotype was seen many times. The chain combines TRBV20-1 with TRBJ2-3, with 7 nucleotides matching TRBD2. From germline, CDR1 is DFQATT and CDR2 SNEGSKA (reference sequence). The CDR3 has 15 amino acids. The V segment lost 3 bases and the J segment 2 bases; nucleotides outside the gene matches: 8. For the CDR3, the DNA is TGCAGTGCTAGGCCCAGCGGGGATTTCACAGATACGCAGTATTTT. Translation gives CSARPSGDFTDTQYF.

This clonotype has a handful of counts. The V call is TRBV6-5, the J call TRBJ2-2; D is ambiguous. The CDR3 is made up of 12 amino acids. Trimming took off 8 bases at V and 8 bases at J, with 12 bases between the two ends. Germline CDR1 MNHEY, CDR2 SVGAGI. The CDR3 region is CASANGPGELFF. For the CDR3, the DNA is TGTGCCAGCGCCAACGGCCCAGGGGAGCTGTTTTTT.